Following are 11 T cell receptor beta chains from one sample sequenced in a study of CD8+CD57+ T cells in acquired aplastic anemia. Genomic DNA acted as the template from which TCR beta VDJ combination and CDR3 sequence profiling were carried out. MiXCR, applied by TCRdb to the reads, yields one record per CDR3 protein. Of about 42,000 distinct CDR3 sequences listed, about two thirds are singletons. The sequencing sample was made of sorted CD4+, CD8+, or CD8+CD57+ T cells (not recorded which) from PBMCs. Receptors were obtained from a human donor in good health, serving as a control.

A single count supports this clonotype. The rearrangement links TRBV11-2 to TRBJ2-7; 7 nucleotides line up with TRBD2. Trimming at V came to 5 bases and at J to 10 bases, leaving 8 bases not matched to a gene. The germline gives CDR1 SGHAT, CDR2 FQNNGV. The CDR3 is 12 amino acids. CDR3 sequence (DNA): TGTGCCAGCAGCCTAGGGACTACTTCACAGTACTTC. This gives the protein CASSLGTTSQYF.

J is TRBJ2-5 and V is TRBV10-3; 7 bases map to TRBD1. The germline V gene has CDR1 ENHRY and CDR2 SYGVKD. The CDR3 has 16 residues. The V gene end was trimmed by 0 bases and the J gene end by 2 bases; junction bases not matched to a gene: 6. CDR3 loop: CAISESGTATQETQYF. CDR3 nucleotides: TGTGCCATCAGTGAGTCGGGGACAGCTACTCAAGAGACCCAGTACTTC.

The chain links TRBV7-9 to TRBJ2-7; a possible D gene is TRBD1 (6 bases). V was trimmed by 5 bases and J by 0 bases, leaving 14 bases between them. Germline V gene lookup returns CDR1 SEHNR and CDR2 FQNEAQ (reference sequence). The CDR3 is 15 amino acids. CDR3 DNA sequence: TGTGCCAGCAGCATCTCACAGGGCTACTCCTACGAGCAGTACTTC. Translation: CASSISQGYSYEQYF.

This chain uses TRBV19 with TRBJ2-3; possibly TRBD1 for D (6 bases). Looked up from germline, CDR1 is LNHDA and CDR2 is SQIVND (reference sequence). Trimming stripped 2 bases from V and 2 bases from J, with 14 bases between. The CDR3 is made up of 16 amino acids. In nucleotides, the CDR3 is TGTGCCAGTAGTATACGCAGGGGCGGTCACACAGATACGCAGTATTTT. Protein: CASSIRRGGHTDTQYF.

The chain uses TRBV19 and TRBJ1-2; no definite D call. This CDR3 comprises 8 residues. V was pared by 8 bases and J by 7 bases, with 2 bases between. In germline, CDR1 is LNHDA, CDR2 SQIVND (reference sequence). The CDR3 DNA reads as TGTGCCAGTGGTGGCTACACCTTC. Its translation is CASGGYTF.

The V and J genes are TRBV19 and TRBJ1-1; 11 nucleotides agree with TRBD1. The CDR3 is 14 amino acids. Germline V CDR1 and CDR2: LNHDA, SQIVND (reference sequence). V lost 9 bases and J lost 8; bases outside the gene matches: 11. CDR3 amino acids: CASSPPGTGGEAFF. CDR3 DNA sequence: TGTGCCAGCTCACCACCGGGGACAGGGGGGGAAGCTTTCTTT. The full variable domain, its missing parts supplied by reference TRBV19 and TRBJ1-1, is DGGITQSPKYLFRKEGQNVTLSCEQNLNHDAMYWYRQDPGQGLRLIYYSQIVNDFQKGDIAEGYSVSREKKESFPLTVTSAQKNPTAFYLCASSPPGTGGEAFFGQGTRLTVV.

The sample holds many counts of this clonotype. The chain combines TRBV10-3 with TRBJ1-1; D ambiguous. In germline, CDR1 is ENHRY, CDR2 SYGVKD. The V end was cut by 5 bases, the J end by 0 bases, with 10 bases between. This CDR3 is built from 14 residues. CDR3 nucleotide sequence: TGTGCCATCAGTCCTGACGGGTTGAACACTGAAGCTTTCTTT. Its translation is CAISPDGLNTEAFF.

This chain uses TRBV25-1 with TRBJ2-7; 10 bases are shared with TRBD2. Germline V gene lookup returns CDR1 MGHDK and CDR2 SYGVNS. The V gene end was trimmed by 2 bases and the J gene end by 5 bases; junction bases not matched to a gene: 12. The CDR3 runs to 17 residues. This chain's CDR3 is CASSEGLAGVILDEQYF. The DNA for the CDR3 is TGTGCCAGCAGTGAAGGGCTAGCGGGGGTCATCCTGGACGAGCAGTACTTC.

The J gene is TRBJ1-1, the V gene TRBV13; 7 bases are shared with TRBD1. Trimming cost V 6 bases and J 2 bases; bases outside gene matches: 6. The germline V gene has CDR1 PRHDT and CDR2 FYEKMQ (reference sequence). The CDR3 loop spans 14 amino acids. CDR3 in amino acids: CASSGTELNTEAFF. CDR3 nucleotides: TGTGCCAGCAGTGGGACAGAACTTAACACTGAAGCTTTCTTT.

The chain recombines TRBV10-3 with TRBJ2-7; 13 positions match TRBD2. The trim removed 4 bases at V and 7 bases at J, leaving 4 bases unmatched. CDR1 ENHRY and CDR2 SYGVKD come from the germline V gene. This CDR3 comprises 14 residues. In nucleotides, the CDR3 is TGTGCCATCAGTGGGACTAGCGGGGGAGGGGAGCAGTACTTC. Its protein product is CAISGTSGGGEQYF.

The chain couples TRBV5-6 to TRBJ2-7, with no clear D. The length of the CDR3 is 14 residues. Germline assignment: CDR1 SGHDT and CDR2 YYEEEE. Trimming pared 0 bases from V and 3 bases from J, leaving 10 bases between. The CDR3 reads CASSLAGQYYEQYV. The CDR3 DNA is TGTGCCAGCAGCTTGGCCGGGCAGTACTACGAGCAGTACGTC.